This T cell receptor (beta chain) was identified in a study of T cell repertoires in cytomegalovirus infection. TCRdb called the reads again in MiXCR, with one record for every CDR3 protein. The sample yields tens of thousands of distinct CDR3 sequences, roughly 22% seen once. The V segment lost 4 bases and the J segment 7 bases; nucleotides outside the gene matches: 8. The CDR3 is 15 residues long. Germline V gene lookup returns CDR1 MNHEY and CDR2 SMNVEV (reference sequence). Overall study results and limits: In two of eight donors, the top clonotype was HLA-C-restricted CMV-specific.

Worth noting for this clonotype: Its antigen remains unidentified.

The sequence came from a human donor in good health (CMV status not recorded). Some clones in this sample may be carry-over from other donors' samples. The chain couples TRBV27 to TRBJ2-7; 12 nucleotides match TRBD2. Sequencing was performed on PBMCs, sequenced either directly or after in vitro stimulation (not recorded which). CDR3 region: CASSSLAGGWWEQYF. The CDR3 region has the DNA TGTGCCAGCAGTTCCCTAGCGGGAGGGTGGTGGGAGCAGTACTTC.